These T cell receptor beta chains were read from a single sample in a study of CXCR3-negative and CXCR3-positive naive CD8 T cells. Each CDR3 protein gets one entry in TCRdb, which reprocessed the 5' RACE reads and gives no DNA. The sample table includes 150,000 or so distinct CDR3 sequences. Specimen: naive CXCR3+ CD8+ T cells from blood. The receptors were gathered from a human donor in good health. Some clones in this sample may be carry-over from other donors' samples. Both conserved end residues are part of each CDR3.

J,V,CDR3
TRBJ2-7,TRBV7-9,CASSLAGEQYF
TRBJ2-1,TRBV13,CASSLGYRVNEQFF
TRBJ2-2,TRBV6-5,CASSSTSGSGELFF
TRBJ2-3,TRBV15,CATSRGTDTQYF
TRBJ1-3,TRBV5-1,CASSLDGFSGNTIYF
TRBJ2-7,TRBV5-1,CASSLDRLAGDEQYF
TRBJ1-5,TRBV28,CASSLTSTGSNQPQHF
TRBJ2-3,TRBV2,CASSQGLATDTQYF
TRBJ2-7,TRBV12-3/TRBV12-4,CASSPEFGGVGSYEQYF
TRBJ2-7,TRBV6-5,CASSYSVPRPYEQYF
TRBJ2-5,TRBV12-3/TRBV12-4,CASSSNSQETQYF
TRBJ2-5,TRBV3-1,CASSQDDTTLGAQYF
TRBJ2-2,TRBV28,CATKSPNQEVTGELFF
TRBJ2-7,TRBV6-5,CASSYGLAGGALWYEQYF
TRBJ2-1,TRBV20-1,CSARVPRAGDSYNEQFF
TRBJ2-1,TRBV14,CASSHAGLAGGEAYNEQFF
TRBJ2-1,TRBV7-9,CASSHPGTGTYNEQFF
TRBJ1-1,TRBV5-1,CASSPRLTGDTEAFF
TRBJ2-7,TRBV20-1,CSARTPTGIDRQLPLNEQYF
TRBJ2-7,TRBV6-6,CASSYLPGGAYEQYF
TRBJ2-4,TRBV20-1,CSARRGDRAKNIQYF
TRBJ2-7,TRBV7-9,CASSPRGRSEQYF
TRBJ2-1,TRBV2,CASSDGLRELPYNEQFF
TRBJ2-7,TRBV7-6,CASSLGTGFEQYF
TRBJ2-1,TRBV9,CASSAYNYNEQFF
TRBJ2-3,TRBV9,CASSNGNRHTDTQYF
TRBJ2-1,TRBV7-3,CASSLGPSFGNEQFF
TRBJ2-3,TRBV28,CASSSPGGKDTQYF
TRBJ1-1,TRBV7-3,CASSPDPGLMNTEAFF
TRBJ2-1,TRBV20-1,CSARGGISSYNEQFF
TRBJ1-5,TRBV7-9,CASSLGESYQPQHF
TRBJ2-7,TRBV19,CASSWGDRSFDYEQYF
TRBJ2-1,TRBV3-1,CASSPDFPWASGSYNEQFF
TRBJ2-3,TRBV7-9,CASSLWDLSKYF
TRBJ2-7,TRBV12-2,CASRLAQRDSKYFSSYEQYF
TRBJ2-3,TRBV6-5,CASSFQGSDTQYF
TRBJ2-7,TRBV19,CASSISTAGEQYF
TRBJ2-1,TRBV4-2,CASSQGLRDEQFF
TRBJ2-2,TRBV9,CASSVPTGTSGSQLNTGELFF
TRBJ2-7,TRBV20-1,CSARGRTATYEQYF
TRBJ2-3,TRBV19,CASSMTGISSTDTQYF
TRBJ2-3,TRBV4-3,CASSQLGGDTQYF